The present TCR beta chain was sequenced within a study of T cell responses to AZD1222 COVID-19 vaccine. Notes on the study in general: It should be noted that donors were predominantly white British and more often female, and clonal diversity was possibly underestimated.

Data came from immunoSEQ multiplex PCR; TCRdb stores just in-frame clones and leaves some out. The repertoire holds 90,000 to 150,000 clones, around 87% seen once, with about 1.2% in the top ten. The count of this clone is one. Its antigen is currently unknown. CDR1 is LGHDT and CDR2 is YNNKEL in the germline V gene (reference sequence). Trimming left V 1 base short and J 6 bases short, with 12 bases between. This CDR3 spans 14 amino acids. The TCR comes from an adult in good health. This sequence joins TRBV3-1 (or the pseudogene TRBV3-2) and TRBJ1-1; no clear D gene. Sequences were derived from peripheral blood, sampled on day 0 of AZD1222 vaccination. Written as DNA, the CDR3 is TGTGCCAGCAGCCAAGCTATAGGCAGGCCTGAAGCTTTCTTT. It codes for CASSQAIGRPEAFF.